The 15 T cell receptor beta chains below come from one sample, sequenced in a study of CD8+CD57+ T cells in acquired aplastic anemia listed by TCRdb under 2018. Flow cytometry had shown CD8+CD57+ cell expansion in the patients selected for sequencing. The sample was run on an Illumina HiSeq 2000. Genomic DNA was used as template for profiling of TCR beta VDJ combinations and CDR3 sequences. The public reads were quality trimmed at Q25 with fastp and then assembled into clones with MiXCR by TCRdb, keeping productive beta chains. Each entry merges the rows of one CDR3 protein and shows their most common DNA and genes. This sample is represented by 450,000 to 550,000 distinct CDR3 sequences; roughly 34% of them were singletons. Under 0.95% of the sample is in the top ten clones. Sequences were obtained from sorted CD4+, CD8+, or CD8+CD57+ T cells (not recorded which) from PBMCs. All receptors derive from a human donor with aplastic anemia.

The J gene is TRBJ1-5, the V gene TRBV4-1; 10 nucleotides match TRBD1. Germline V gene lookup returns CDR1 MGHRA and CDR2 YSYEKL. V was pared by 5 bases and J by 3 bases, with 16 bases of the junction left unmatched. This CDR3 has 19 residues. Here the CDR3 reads CASSYIRDRGESYNQPQHF. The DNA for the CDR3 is TGCGCCAGCAGCTACATCCGGGACAGGGGAGAGAGCTACAATCAGCCCCAGCATTTT.

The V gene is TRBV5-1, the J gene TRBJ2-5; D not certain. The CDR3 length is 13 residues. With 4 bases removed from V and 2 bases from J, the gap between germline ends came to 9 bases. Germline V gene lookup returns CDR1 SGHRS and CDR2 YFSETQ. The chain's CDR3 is CASSMTQQETQYF. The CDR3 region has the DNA TGCGCCAGCAGCATGACTCAGCAAGAGACCCAGTACTTC.

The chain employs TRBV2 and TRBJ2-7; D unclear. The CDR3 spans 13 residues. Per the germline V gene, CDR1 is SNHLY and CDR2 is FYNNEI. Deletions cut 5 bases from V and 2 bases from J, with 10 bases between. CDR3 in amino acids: CASSPRVAYEQYF. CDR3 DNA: TGTGCCAGCAGTCCCCGGGTCGCCTACGAGCAGTACTTC. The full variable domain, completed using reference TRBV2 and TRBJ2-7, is EPEVTQTPSHQVTQMGQEVILRCVPISNHLYFYWYRQILGQKVEFLVSFYNNEISEKSEIFDDQFSVERPDGSNFTLKIRSTKLEDSAMYFCASSPRVAYEQYFGPGTRLTVT.

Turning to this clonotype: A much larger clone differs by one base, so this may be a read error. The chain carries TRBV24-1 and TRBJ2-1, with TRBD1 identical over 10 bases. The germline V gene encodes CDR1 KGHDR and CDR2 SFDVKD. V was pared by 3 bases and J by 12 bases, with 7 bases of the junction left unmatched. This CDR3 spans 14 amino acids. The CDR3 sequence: CATSDPGQGSGQFF. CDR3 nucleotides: TGTGCCACCAGTGATCCGGGACAGGGGTCTGGGCAGTTCTTC.

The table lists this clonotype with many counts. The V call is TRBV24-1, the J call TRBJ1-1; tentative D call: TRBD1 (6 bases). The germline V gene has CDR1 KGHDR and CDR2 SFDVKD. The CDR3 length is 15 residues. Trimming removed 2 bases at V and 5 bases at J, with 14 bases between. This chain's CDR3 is CATSDWRGGETEAFF. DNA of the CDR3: TGTGCCACCAGTGATTGGAGGGGGGGGGAAACTGAAGCTTTCTTT.

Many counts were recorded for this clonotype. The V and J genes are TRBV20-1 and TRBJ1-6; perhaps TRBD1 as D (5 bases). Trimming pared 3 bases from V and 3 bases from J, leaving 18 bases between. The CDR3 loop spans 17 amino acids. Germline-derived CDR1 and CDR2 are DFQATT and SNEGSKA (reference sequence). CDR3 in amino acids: CSASPTGTADYNSPLHF. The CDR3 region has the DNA TGCAGTGCTAGTCCGACCGGGACCGCTGACTATAATTCACCCCTCCACTTT.

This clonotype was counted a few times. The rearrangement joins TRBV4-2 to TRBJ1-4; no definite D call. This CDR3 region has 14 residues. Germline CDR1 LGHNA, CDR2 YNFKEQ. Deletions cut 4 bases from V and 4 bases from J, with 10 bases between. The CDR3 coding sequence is TGTGCCAGCAGCCCGCCGTTGGTTAATGAAAAACTGTTTTTT. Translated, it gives CASSPPLVNEKLFF.

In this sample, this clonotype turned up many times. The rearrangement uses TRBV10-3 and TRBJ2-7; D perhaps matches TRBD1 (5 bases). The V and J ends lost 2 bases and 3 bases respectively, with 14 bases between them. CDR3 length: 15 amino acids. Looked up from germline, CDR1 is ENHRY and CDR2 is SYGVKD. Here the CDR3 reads CAISETTGFNYEQYF. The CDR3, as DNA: TGTGCCATCAGTGAGACCACAGGATTCAACTACGAGCAGTACTTC.

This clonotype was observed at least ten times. The CDR3 nucleotides are TGTGCCAGCAGTGAAAATTACGGGGAGCAGCCCCAGCATTTT. Protein product: CASSENYGEQPQHF. The gene calls are TRBV2 and TRBJ1-5; no reliable D call. The ends were cut back, 2 bases at V and 7 bases at J, with 12 bases in the middle. The length of the CDR3 is 14 residues. Germline lookup yields CDR1 SNHLY and CDR2 FYNNEI.

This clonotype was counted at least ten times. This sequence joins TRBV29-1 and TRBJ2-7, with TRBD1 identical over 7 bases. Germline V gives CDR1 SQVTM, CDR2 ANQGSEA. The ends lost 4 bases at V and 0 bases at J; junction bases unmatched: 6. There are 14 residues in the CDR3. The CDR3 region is CSVGGTVLSYEQYF. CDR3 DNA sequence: TGCAGCGTTGGGGGGACAGTGCTCTCCTACGAGCAGTACTTC.

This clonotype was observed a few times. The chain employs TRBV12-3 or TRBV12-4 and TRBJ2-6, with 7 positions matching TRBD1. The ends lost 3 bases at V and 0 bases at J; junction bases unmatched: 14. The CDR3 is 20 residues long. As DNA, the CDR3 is TGTGCCAGCAGTTTGAAGTGGGTGAGACAGGGTTTCTCTGGGGCCAACGTCCTGACTTTC. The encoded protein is CASSLKWVRQGFSGANVLTF.

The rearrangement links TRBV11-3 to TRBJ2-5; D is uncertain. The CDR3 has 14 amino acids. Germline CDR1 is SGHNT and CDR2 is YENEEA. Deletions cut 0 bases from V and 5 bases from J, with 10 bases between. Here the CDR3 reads CASSLDARSETQYF. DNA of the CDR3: TGTGCCAGCAGCTTAGACGCGAGATCGGAGACCCAGTACTTC.

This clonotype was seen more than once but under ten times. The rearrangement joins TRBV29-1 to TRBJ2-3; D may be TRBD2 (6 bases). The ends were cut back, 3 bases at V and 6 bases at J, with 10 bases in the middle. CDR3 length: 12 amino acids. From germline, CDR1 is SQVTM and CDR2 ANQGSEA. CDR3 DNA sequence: TGCAGCGTTGAGGCGGGGAGGGATACGCAGTATTTT. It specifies CSVEAGRDTQYF.

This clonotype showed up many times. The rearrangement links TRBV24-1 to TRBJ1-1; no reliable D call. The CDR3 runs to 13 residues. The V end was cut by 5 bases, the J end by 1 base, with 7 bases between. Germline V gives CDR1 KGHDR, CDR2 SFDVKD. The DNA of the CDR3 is TGTGCCACCAGTGTGCGGGGGAACACTGAAGCTTTCTTT. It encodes CATSVRGNTEAFF.

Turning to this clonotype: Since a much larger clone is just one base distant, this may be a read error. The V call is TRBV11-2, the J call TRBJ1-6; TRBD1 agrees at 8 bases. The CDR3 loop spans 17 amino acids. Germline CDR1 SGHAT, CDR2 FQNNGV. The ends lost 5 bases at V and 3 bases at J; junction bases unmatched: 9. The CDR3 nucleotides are TGTGCCAGCAGCCCGCTGGACAGGGAGCGCTATAATTCACCCCTCCACTTT. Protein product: CASSPLDRERYNSPLHF.